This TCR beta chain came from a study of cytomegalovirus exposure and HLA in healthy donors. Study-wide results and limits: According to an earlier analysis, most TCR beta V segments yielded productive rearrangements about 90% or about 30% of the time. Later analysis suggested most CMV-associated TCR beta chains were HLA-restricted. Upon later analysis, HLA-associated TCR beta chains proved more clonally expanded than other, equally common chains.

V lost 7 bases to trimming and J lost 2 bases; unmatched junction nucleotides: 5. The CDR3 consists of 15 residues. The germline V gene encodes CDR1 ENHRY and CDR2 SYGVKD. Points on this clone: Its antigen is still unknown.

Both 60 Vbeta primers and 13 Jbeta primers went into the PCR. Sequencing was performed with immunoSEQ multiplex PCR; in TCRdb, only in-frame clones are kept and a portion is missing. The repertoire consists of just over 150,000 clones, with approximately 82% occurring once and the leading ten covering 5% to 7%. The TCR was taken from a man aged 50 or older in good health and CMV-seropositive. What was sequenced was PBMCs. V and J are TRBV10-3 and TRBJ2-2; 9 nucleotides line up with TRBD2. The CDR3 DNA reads TGTGCCATCAACAAGCGGGGGGCAAACACCGGGGAGCTGTTTTTT. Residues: CAINKRGANTGELFF.